The sequence of this T cell receptor beta chain was determined in a study of blood T cells in healthy people across ages. Study-level findings and limits: Per million T cells, TCR beta diversity dropped roughly linearly as age increased.

To note about this clonotype: What it recognizes is unknown.

Germline V gene lookup returns CDR1 DFQATT and CDR2 SNEGSKA (reference sequence). Trimming at V came to 3 bases and at J to 6 bases, leaving 5 bases not matched to a gene. The CDR3 runs to 13 residues. It was with a sample-barcoded 5' primer and a J-beta primer mix that a second PCR of about 7 to 12 cycles was run. TCRdb reprocessed the 5' RACE reads via MiXCR and lists one record per CDR3 protein. The sample gives hundreds of thousands of distinct CDR3 sequences, around 46% of which show up once; roughly 20% is in the top ten. The source material was blood. The gene calls are TRBV20-1 and TRBJ1-5; the match to TRBD1 covers 7 bases. The sequence was obtained from a woman aged 55-75 years in good health. DNA for the CDR3: TGCAGTGCTAGCGACAGGGTTGGTCAGCCCCAGCATTTT. Translating gives CSASDRVGQPQHF.